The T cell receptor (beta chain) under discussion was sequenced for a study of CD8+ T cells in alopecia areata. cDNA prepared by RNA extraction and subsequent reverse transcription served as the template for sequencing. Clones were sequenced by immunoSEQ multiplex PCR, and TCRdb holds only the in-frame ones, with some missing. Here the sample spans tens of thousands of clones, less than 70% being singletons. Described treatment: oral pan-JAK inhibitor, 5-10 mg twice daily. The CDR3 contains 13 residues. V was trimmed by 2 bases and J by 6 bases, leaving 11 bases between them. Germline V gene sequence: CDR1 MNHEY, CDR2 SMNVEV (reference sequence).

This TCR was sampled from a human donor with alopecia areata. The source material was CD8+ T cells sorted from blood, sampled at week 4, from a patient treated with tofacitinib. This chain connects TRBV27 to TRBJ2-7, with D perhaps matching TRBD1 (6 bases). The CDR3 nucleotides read TGTGCCAGCAGTTTAATGGGGGCTGGCGAGCAGTACTTC. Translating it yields CASSLMGAGEQYF.